The present entry profiles one TCR beta chain with its context. Its antigen is currently not known. Per-nucleotide qualities are absent, and no much larger clonotype sits a single base away. The collaborating institutions used their own protocols to collect whole blood in K2EDTA tubes. For TCRbeta analysis, collaborators shipped samples in one of three forms: frozen whole blood, isolated PBMCs, or DNA extracted from either of those sample types. These data come from a study of blood T cell repertoires in COVID-19 (dated by TCRdb to the early 2020s). About the full investigation: Samples from collaborators originated in the United States, Italy and Spain and spanned both the acute and convalescent phases of COVID-19. Sample metadata almost always included a de-identified subject ID, COVID-19 status, age in years and sex. Where HLA class I and class II types were available, the types were taken from metadata supplied by the sample provider, not from assay-based typing. The prospective study material was composed of cDNA or gDNA derived from T cells, B-cell-depleted T cells, or PBMCs. The samples were drawn from two sources: the first 160 participants of the ongoing ImmuneRACE study, and 950 to 1,500 subjects contributed by 6 global collaborators. The repertoires were released in a freely available public database meant as a resource for research on the immune response to SARS-CoV-2. The dataset comprised deeply sampled blood TCRbeta repertoires from subjects exposed to, actively infected with, or recovered from COVID-19.

TCRbeta CDR3 regions were amplified from genomic DNA using the immunoSEQ Assay, a bias-controlled multiplex PCR. In the authors' own workflow: Within the assay, amplification of reference gene primers was used to estimate how many nucleated cells each sample contained. To quantify the absolute abundance of each unique TCRbeta CDR3 rearrangement, sequence reads were collapsed and filtered. For each sample, productive Simpson clonality was calculated as the square root of Simpson's diversity index over productive rearrangements. The table was pulled from immuneACCESS by TCRdb, which kept in-frame rearrangements only. Such tables lose some clones; where checked, under half of the loss comes from unresolved V genes, and the rest has no known cause. V and J calls plus clone size are reproduced from that table; the DNA served to infer D and trimming. For this sample there are about 140,000 clones; roughly nine tenths appear just once. In total, the top ten clones hold roughly 1.5% of the sample.

General study outcomes and caveats: How much clinical and demographic metadata was included differed by source and by participant, and the metadata was provided uncurated.

At the junction V is shortened by 3 bases and J by 7 bases, with 9 bases in between. The CDR3, from cysteine to phenylalanine, totals 11 residues. Just CDR3 DNA is preserved here, 33 bases in frame from base 1. CDR1 is given as DFQATT and CDR2 as SNEGSKA, both from the germline V gene (reference sequence). The sequenced sample consisted of peripheral blood. The chain employs TRBV20-1 and TRBJ1-2; the D segment could be TRBD1, given 5 matching bases. This TCR derives from a human donor in a cohort sampled during active COVID-19. The CDR3 loop reads CSARRGSGYTF. In nucleotides, the sequence is TGCAGTGCTAGGCGGGGCTCTGGCTACACCTTC.